Listed below are T cell receptor beta chains from one sample, sequenced in a study of blood T cell repertoires in COVID-19. Libraries were prepared by immunoSEQ multiplex PCR; TCRdb keeps only in-frame clonotypes and omits some of them. The repertoire holds about 220,000 clones, with around three quarters as singletons. The material sequenced was peripheral blood. All receptors derive from a woman in her 70s with acute or convalescent COVID-19. The CDR3 runs from the conserved cysteine through the conserved F or W. D genes are given only for firm matches. Clone size is stated in some rows and not others, as once, few, many or a class when expanded.

j_call,v_call,clone_size,d_call,cdr3_nt,cdr3_aa
TRBJ1-5,TRBV2,-,TRBD1,TGTGCCAGCGTGGGACAGGGAGGCCGGGGAATGCCCCAGCATTTT,CASVGQGGRGMPQHF
TRBJ1-5,TRBV19,-,-,TGTGCCAGTAGCACCACACAGGGTCAGCCCCAGCATTTT,CASSTTQGQPQHF
TRBJ2-6,TRBV11-3,-,-,TGTGCCAGCAGCTCACAGGATACTGGGGCCAACGTCCTGACTTTC,CASSSQDTGANVLTF
TRBJ1-4,TRBV6-5,-,-,TGTGCCAGCAGCGCCTTTTTAGGGTGGAGGGAAAAACTGTTTTTT,CASSAFLGWREKLFF
TRBJ1-5,TRBV7-9,-,-,TGTGCCAGCAGCTTAGGGCAGTATAGCAATCAGCCCCAGCATTTT,CASSLGQYSNQPQHF
TRBJ2-1,TRBV27,-,-,-,CASSLFLFERGGPPSYNEQFF
TRBJ2-5,TRBV4-3,once,TRBD1,TGCGCCAGCAGCCAAGACGCTCCTTGGACAGGGGTGGAAGAGACCCAGTACTTC,CASSQDAPWTGVEETQYF
TRBJ2-2,TRBV7-9,-,TRBD1,TGTGCCAGCAGCTCCGGGACAGGAGTCACCGGGGAGCTGTTTTTT,CASSSGTGVTGELFF
TRBJ1-2,TRBV6-5,-,-,TGTGCCAGCAGACCGCAGGGGACCTATGGCTACACCTTC,CASRPQGTYGYTF
TRBJ2-1,TRBV19,-,-,TGTGCCAGTAGTATAGATCAGGCAATTTACAATGAGCAGTTCTTC,CASSIDQAIYNEQFF
TRBJ2-7,TRBV5-1,-,TRBD2,TGCGCCAGCAGCGCCTCTCCCCTGAGGGGAGGGTACGAGCAGTACTTC,CASSASPLRGGYEQYF
TRBJ1-2,TRBV5-6,once,-,TGTGCCAGCAGCAAAAGACCCACAGGGCGTGGCTACACCTTC,CASSKRPTGRGYTF
TRBJ1-6,TRBV11-2,-,-,TGTGCCAGCAGCTTAGCCAGCTCCTATAATTCACCCCTCCACTTT,CASSLASSYNSPLHF
TRBJ2-5,TRBV2,-,TRBD2,TGTGCCAGCAGGCTAGCGGAAGAGACCCAGTACTTC,CASRLAEETQYF
TRBJ2-5,TRBV21-1,-,-,TGTGCCAGCAGCAAAGTAGCGACTAGCGGGGAAGAGACCCAGTACTTC,CASSKVATSGEETQYF
TRBJ2-7,TRBV24-1,-,TRBD1,TGTGCCGCGAAGGGGGCTTACGAGCAGTACTTC,CAAKGAYEQYF
TRBJ2-2,TRBV5-1,-,TRBD1,TGCGCCAGCAGCTTGCCGGGACAGACGACCGGGGAGCTGTTTTTT,CASSLPGQTTGELFF
TRBJ2-5,TRBV9,-,-,TGTGCCAGCAGCGCTGGGGACTGGTACCAAGAGACCCAGTACTTC,CASSAGDWYQETQYF
TRBJ2-7,TRBV30,-,TRBD1,TGTGCCTGGAGCGGGGGACAGGGGAAGAAGTACGAGCAGTACTTC,CAWSGGQGKKYEQYF
TRBJ2-3,TRBV4-3,-,-,TGCGCCAGCAGCCAAGAGGACAGACAGCAGTATTTT,CASSQEDRQQYF
TRBJ2-5,TRBV7-2,-,TRBD2,TGTGCCAGCAGCTTAGTCGGAGGGAGGCTAGCGGGGGGGCAAGAGACCCAGTACTTC,CASSLVGGRLAGGQETQYF
TRBJ2-1,TRBV24-1,once,TRBD2,TGTGCCACCAGTACCCCACTAGCGGGGGGACCTTTTACCTACAATGAGCAGTTCTTC,CATSTPLAGGPFTYNEQFF
TRBJ1-5,TRBV6-1,-,TRBD1,TGTGCCAGCAGTGAAGGCAACAGGGGACAGCCCCAGCATTTT,CASSEGNRGQPQHF
TRBJ2-2,TRBV11-3,-,-,TGTGCCAGCAGCTTAGTCGGACTTCCTACCGGGGAGCTGTTTTTT,CASSLVGLPTGELFF
TRBJ2-2,TRBV4-3,-,TRBD2,TGCGCCAGCAGCCAAGATTTGGATAGCGGGGGGGCCGGGGAGCTGTTTTTT,CASSQDLDSGGAGELFF
TRBJ1-2,TRBV24-1,few,TRBD1,TGTGCCACCAGTGATACAGGGGGCGGTAACTATGGCTACACCTTC,CATSDTGGGNYGYTF
TRBJ2-7,TRBV6-2/TRBV6-3,few,TRBD2,TGTGCCAGCAGTTTCATGACGGGGGGCTACGAGCAGTACTTC,CASSFMTGGYEQYF
TRBJ2-2,TRBV4-3,-,TRBD2,TGCGCCAGCAGCCGAGCCAGCGGGGGGATCGCGAACACCGGGGAGCTGTTTTTT,CASSRASGGIANTGELFF
TRBJ2-3,TRBV5-1,-,TRBD1,TGCGCCAGCAGCCTGACAGGGGCTACAGATACGCAGTATTTT,CASSLTGATDTQYF
TRBJ2-1,TRBV24-1,-,TRBD2,TGTGCCACCAGTGATCCCGGGACTAGCGGGGGGGCCTCGTCCTACAATGAGCAGTTCTTC,CATSDPGTSGGASSYNEQFF
TRBJ2-2,TRBV9,-,-,TGTGCCAGCAGCTTATCCTCCGACACCGGGGAGCTGTTTTTT,CASSLSSDTGELFF
TRBJ2-7,TRBV18,few,TRBD1,TGTGCCAGCACAGGGGCCCCACAGGGGCTGGAGCAGTACTTC,CASTGAPQGLEQYF
TRBJ1-2,TRBV5-6,few,TRBD1,TGTGCCAGCAGCTGGGGACAGAGCTATGGCTACACCTTC,CASSWGQSYGYTF
TRBJ2-3,TRBV3-1/TRBV3-2,-,TRBD2,TGTGCCAGCAGCCAAGATTCGGCTAGCGGGGGTCGGGAGCAGTATTTT,CASSQDSASGGREQYF
TRBJ2-3,TRBV2,-,TRBD2,TGTGCCAGCAGCGGCGGGACTAGCGGGGGGGGTCGTAAGCAGTATTTT,CASSGGTSGGGRKQYF
TRBJ1-3,TRBV13,-,TRBD1,TGTGCCAGCAGCGGACAGGGTTGGGGAAACACCATATATTTT,CASSGQGWGNTIYF
TRBJ2-5,TRBV9,-,-,TGTGCCAGCAGCCCGAGGGGGTTGCCTTCAGAGACCCAGTACTTC,CASSPRGLPSETQYF
TRBJ1-6,TRBV10-1,few,-,TGCGCCAGCAGTGAAGGCAAGGGGACACCCCTCCACTTT,CASSEGKGTPLHF
TRBJ1-3,TRBV7-2,-,-,TGTGCCAGCAGCTTCGGACAGCCAAGCTCTGGAAACACCATATATTTT,CASSFGQPSSGNTIYF